One and the same sample provided the 16 T cell receptor beta chains below, sequenced in a study of T cell changes during pregnancy in multiple sclerosis. Libraries were prepared by immunoSEQ multiplex PCR; TCRdb keeps only in-frame clonotypes and omits some of them. The sample includes over 60,000 clones, roughly 89% of them seen just once. The source was peripheral blood, collected in the third trimester of pregnancy. The receptors stem from a female donor in good health, enrolled as a control in a pregnancy study.

The rearrangement links TRBV7-2 to TRBJ1-6; D not resolved. The germline V gene has CDR1 SGHTA and CDR2 FQGNSA. This CDR3 spans 13 amino acids. With 1 base removed from V and 10 bases from J, the gap between germline ends came to 8 bases. CDR3 DNA: TGTGCCAGCAGCTTAGGGGAGGGCTCACCCCTCCACTTT. This codes for CASSLGEGSPLHF.

The chain combines TRBV25-1 with TRBJ1-4; D is perhaps TRBD1 (5 bases). The CDR3 totals 14 residues. Trimming removed 5 bases from V and 7 bases from J, with 14 bases in between. In germline, CDR1 is MGHDK, CDR2 SYGVNS. The CDR3 nucleotides read TGTGCCAGCAGTCAAGAGGGGAGGAGTGAAAAACTGTTTTTT. It codes for CASSQEGRSEKLFF.

The rearrangement uses TRBV11-2 and TRBJ2-3, with D possibly TRBD2 on 7 matching bases. This CDR3 has 14 residues. Trimming removed 1 base from V and 14 bases from J, with 19 bases in between. From germline, CDR1 is SGHAT and CDR2 FQNNGV. For the CDR3, the DNA is TGTGCCAGCAGCTTAGCCGGACCGGCGGGGGCTCGGTATTTT. Translating gives CASSLAGPAGARYF.

The V call is TRBV28, the J call TRBJ1-2; TRBD1 is a possible D gene (5 bases). V shed 6 bases and J shed 0 bases, with 11 bases lying between them. The CDR3 runs 14 residues. Germline CDR1 MDHEN, CDR2 SYDVKM. This CDR3 reads CASRELTANYGYTF. In nucleotides, the CDR3 is TGTGCCAGCAGGGAATTGACAGCTAACTATGGCTACACCTTC.

The chain joins TRBV6-5 to TRBJ2-7, with TRBD1 identical over 10 bases. CDR3 size: 15 residues. The V gene's germline CDR1 is MNHEY and CDR2 SVGAGI. V shed 6 bases, J shed 1 base, and the junction held 6 bases outside the gene matches. The CDR3 reads CASRSDRGGSYEQYF. The DNA for the CDR3 is TGTGCCAGCAGATCGGACAGGGGGGGATCCTACGAGCAGTACTTC.

The CDR3 reads CASSYRPAGLGEQYF. For the CDR3, the DNA is TGTGCCAGCAGTTACCGCCCAGCGGGCCTCGGCGAGCAGTACTTC. The rearrangement joins TRBV6-5 to TRBJ2-7; a possible D gene is TRBD2 (6 bases). CDR1 is MNHEY and CDR2 is SVGAGI in the germline V gene. The V gene lost 2 bases and the J gene lost 6 bases, with 17 bases spanning the gap. The CDR3 sequence is 15 residues long.

This chain uses TRBV7-2 with TRBJ2-7; D is perhaps TRBD1 (5 bases). The CDR3 extends over 12 amino acids. In germline, CDR1 is SGHTA, CDR2 FQGNSA. Trimming removed 3 bases from V and 5 bases from J, with 8 bases in between. The CDR3 loop reads CASSFVRDEQYF. CDR3 coding DNA: TGTGCCAGCAGCTTCGTCAGGGACGAGCAGTACTTC.

As regards this clone: Germline and junction disagree at one end, which may indicate a read error. V usage is TRBV5-1 and J usage is TRBJ2-7, with TRBD1 matching over 9 bases. CDR1 is SGHRS, CDR2 YFSETQ, per germline. CDR3 length: 16 amino acids. In nucleotides, the CDR3 is TGCGCCAGCAGCTTGCCCGGAACAGGGGGCTCCCACGAGCAGTACTTC. Its protein product is CASSLPGTGGSHEQYF.

The genes are TRBV2 and TRBJ2-7; D gene ambiguous. CDR3 length equals 13 residues. Trimming shortened V by 2 bases and J by 3 bases, and 8 bases separated the two germline ends. Germline values: CDR1 SNHLY, CDR2 FYNNEI. The CDR3 DNA reads TGTGCCAGCAGTGAACAGTCTTTCTACGAGCAGTACTTC. Its translation: CASSEQSFYEQYF. The full variable domain, with the rest looked up from reference TRBV2 and TRBJ2-7, is EPEVTQTPSHQVTQMGQEVILRCVPISNHLYFYWYRQILGQKVEFLVSFYNNEISEKSEIFDDQFSVERPDGSNFTLKIRSTKLEDSAMYFCASSEQSFYEQYFGPGTRLTVT.

This chain uses TRBV18 with TRBJ1-2, with D possibly being TRBD1 (6 bases). The CDR3 consists of 15 residues. CDR1 and CDR2 (germline): KGHSH, LQKENI. V was cut by 5 bases and J by 3 bases, with 16 bases left in between. The CDR3 loop reads CASSTQETGYYGYTF. In nucleotides, the CDR3 is TGTGCCAGCTCAACTCAGGAGACAGGCTACTATGGCTACACCTTC.

This clone was counted a few times. This chain uses TRBV4-1 with TRBJ1-1, with 9 nucleotides matching TRBD1. CDR1 is MGHRA, CDR2 YSYEKL, per germline. The CDR3 is 13 residues long. V was pared by 2 bases and J by 11 bases, with 6 bases of the junction left unmatched. The CDR3 loop reads CASSQLGTGRAFF. DNA for the CDR3: TGCGCCAGCAGCCAACTGGGGACAGGGAGGGCTTTCTTT.

This clone occurred once. This chain connects TRBV6-1 to TRBJ2-7; D is uncertain. The germline V and J ends were trimmed by 7 bases and 3 bases, with 13 bases remaining between them. The CDR3 length is 13 residues. CDR1 and CDR2 from the germline V gene are MNHNS and SASEGT. The CDR3 coding sequence is TGTGCCAGCATCCGTTCCAGGAACTACGAGCAGTACTTC. This gives the protein CASIRSRNYEQYF.

This clone was seen only once. The chain carries TRBV30 and TRBJ2-6; the D gene is possibly TRBD1 (6 bases). V dropped 4 bases and J dropped 9 bases, with 7 bases sitting between them. The CDR3 is 11 residues long. Germline CDR1 and CDR2: GTSNPN and SVGIG (reference sequence). CDR3 amino acids: CAWMTGNVLTF. The CDR3 DNA sequence: TGTGCCTGGATGACAGGCAACGTCCTGACTTTC.

The rearrangement uses TRBV25-1 and TRBJ2-4; D not resolved. The CDR3 length is 13 residues. CDR1 and CDR2 (germline): MGHDK, SYGVNS. Trimming removed 3 bases from V and 0 bases from J, with 3 bases in between. CDR3 sequence (DNA): TGTGCCAGCAGTGACCAAGCCAAAAACATTCAGTACTTC. It is translated as CASSDQAKNIQYF.

The chain links TRBV6-5 to TRBJ1-2, with 8 bases lining up with TRBD1. Germline V lookup: CDR1 MNHEY, CDR2 SVGAGI. Trimming at V came to 6 bases and at J to 3 bases, leaving 9 bases not matched to a gene. CDR3 length: 15 amino acids. The CDR3 loop is CASRLTGGSYYGYTF. As DNA, the CDR3 is TGTGCCAGCAGATTAACAGGGGGAAGTTACTATGGCTACACCTTC.

The V call is TRBV7-9, the J call TRBJ2-3; TRBD2 aligns across 9 bases. V dropped 5 bases and J dropped 2; count of bases not matched to a gene: 5. Germline loops: CDR1 SEHNR, CDR2 FQNEAQ (reference sequence). The CDR3 covers 15 residues. The CDR3 spells CASSPGLAHTDTQYF. The CDR3 region has the DNA TGTGCCAGCAGCCCCGGACTAGCGCACACAGATACGCAGTATTTT.